The 8 T cell receptor beta chains in this list originate from one sample, sequenced in a study of T cell repertoires in cytomegalovirus infection. TCRdb itself ran the reads through MiXCR, one entry per CDR3 protein. Seen here are fewer than 550,000 distinct CDR3 sequences, about 10% observed once, and the top ten hold roughly 10%. The sequencing input was PBMCs. The receptors come from a human donor in good health (CMV status not recorded). Some clones in this sample may be carry-over from other donors' samples.

This clonotype was counted a few times. This chain uses TRBV15 with TRBJ1-5; D uncertain. Trimming stripped 0 bases from V and 2 bases from J, with 5 bases between. The germline V gene has CDR1 LNHNV and CDR2 YYDKDF (reference sequence). The CDR3 runs to 14 residues. The CDR3 nucleotides are TGTGCCACCAGCAGAGATGGGGGCAATCAGCCCCAGCATTTT. Amino acids: CATSRDGGNQPQHF.

This clonotype came up many times. This rearrangement joins TRBV10-3 to TRBJ2-1; D call uncertain. The CDR3 runs 11 residues. The V end lost 0 bases, the J end lost 12 bases, and 6 bases lay between the germline ends. The germline gives CDR1 ENHRY, CDR2 SYGVKD. CDR3 loop: CAISESIGQFF. In nucleotides, the CDR3 is TGTGCCATCAGTGAGTCGATCGGGCAGTTCTTC.

This clonotype was observed a handful of times. The chain is built from TRBV12-3 or TRBV12-4 and TRBJ1-6, with D unresolved. Deletions cut 6 bases from V and 9 bases from J, with 15 bases between. There are 14 residues in the CDR3. CDR3 sequence: CASRPDGGISPLHF. CDR3 in DNA: TGTGCCAGCAGACCAGACGGAGGCATTTCACCCCTCCACTTT.

This clonotype was observed a few times. V is TRBV2 and J is TRBJ2-5; tentatively, D is TRBD2 (6 bases). The CDR3 runs to 14 residues. Germline CDR1 and CDR2: SNHLY and FYNNEI. V was trimmed by 1 base and J by 5 bases, leaving 11 bases between them. Written as DNA, the CDR3 is TGTGCCAGCAGTGAAGTGGAGGGGCTTGAGACCCAGTACTTC. Translation: CASSEVEGLETQYF.

The chain uses TRBV19 and TRBJ2-5, with 8 bases fitting TRBD1. The CDR3 extends over 14 amino acids. From germline, CDR1 is LNHDA and CDR2 SQIVND (reference sequence). V was clipped by 10 bases and J by 1 base; unmatched bases: 8. Written as DNA, the CDR3 is TGTGCCACCAGGGACAGGACTTTCCAAGAGACCCAGTACTTC. Its translation: CATRDRTFQETQYF.

This chain joins TRBV29-1 and TRBJ2-7; no clear D. With 4 bases removed from V and 3 bases from J, the gap between germline ends came to 10 bases. Germline CDR1 is SQVTM and CDR2 is ANQGSEA. This CDR3 is built from 12 residues. This CDR3 is CSVAQVSYEQYF. CDR3 DNA sequence: TGCAGCGTTGCGCAGGTCAGCTACGAGCAGTACTTC.

The V and J genes are TRBV18 and TRBJ1-6, with TRBD1 as a possible D gene (5 bases). V shed 2 bases and J shed 8 bases, with 10 bases lying between them. The CDR3 has 14 residues. The germline V gene encodes CDR1 KGHSH and CDR2 LQKENI. In nucleotides, the CDR3 is TGTGCCAGCTCACCAGGGACGGACTATTCACCCCTCCACTTT. It yields the protein CASSPGTDYSPLHF.

This clonotype was seen repeatedly, ten times or more. The rearrangement uses TRBV28 and TRBJ1-1, with 10 bases that match TRBD1. The CDR3 runs to 17 residues. Germline CDR1 reads MDHEN; CDR2 reads SYDVKM. J was trimmed by 3 bases and V by 5 bases; bases with no gene match: 12. CDR3 DNA sequence: TGTGCCAGCAGTCCAAGTTTAATTGGGACAGGGGACACTGAAGCTTTCTTT. This gives the protein CASSPSLIGTGDTEAFF.